This T cell receptor (beta chain) was profiled in a study of cytomegalovirus exposure and HLA in healthy donors. Clones were sequenced by immunoSEQ multiplex PCR, and TCRdb holds only the in-frame ones, with some missing. The sample has about 170,000 clones, around nine tenths seen once. There are 16 residues in the CDR3. V was clipped by 5 bases and J by 1 base; unmatched bases: 5. Looked up from germline, CDR1 is SGHTA and CDR2 is FQGNSA. The receptor was isolated from a woman aged 25 to 45 in good health and CMV-seronegative. The chain links TRBV7-2 to TRBJ2-3; 11 bases match TRBD2. Sequencing was carried out using PBMCs. The CDR3 sequence is CASSNRLAGRTDTQYF. The DNA for the CDR3 is TGTGCCAGCAGCAACCGACTAGCGGGGCGCACAGATACGCAGTATTTT.